This TCR beta chain was found in a study of blood T cell repertoires in COVID-19. The overall study: Material from acute and convalescent COVID-19 was sourced from the United States, Italy and Spain. Sources were T cells, B-cell-depleted T cells, or PBMCs; the material itself was cDNA or gDNA.

Germline-derived CDR1 and CDR2 are MDHEN and SYDVKM. Between the trimmed V and J ends, which lost 6 bases and 7 bases, there was a span of 19 bases. CDR3 length: 15 residues. In the source study's methods: Reference gene primers were amplified, and this amplification served to estimate nucleated cell counts. Assay used: immunoSEQ multiplex PCR; TCRdb lists only in-frame clones, some missing. V, J and clone size were drawn from that table, and D and trimming were deduced from the DNA. The sample lists hundreds of thousands of clones, about 83% occurring once. This clone showed up just once. This clonotype was obtained from a woman between 45 and 60 years old with acute or convalescent COVID-19. This chain links TRBV28 with TRBJ2-1, with D tentatively TRBD1 (5 bases). The sequencing input was peripheral blood. This CDR3 is CASRGYSTDPNEQFF. The CDR3 bases are TGTGCCAGCAGAGGGTACTCGACAGATCCAAATGAGCAGTTCTTC.